This record looks at one T cell receptor beta chain sequence and its context. Its antigen is unknown. The data belong to a study of T cell responses to AZD1222 COVID-19 vaccine. Study overall: Pooling was applied to second doses at about 4 or about 12 weeks.

Study outcomes and limitations: CD4 TCRs associated with vaccination spanned spike, dominating at 160-218 and 743-854.

V lost 1 base and J lost 11, with 16 bases in between. The germline V gene encodes CDR1 SGHDT and CDR2 YYEEEE. CDR3 length: 15 residues. Generated by immunoSEQ multiplex PCR, the TCRdb table keeps only in-frame clones and is missing some. The repertoire holds some 140,000 clones, with more than 85% as singletons. Sequenced material: peripheral blood, taken on day 0 of AZD1222 vaccination. The chain recombines TRBV5-6 with TRBJ1-6; D uncertain. The clonotype was recovered from an adult in good health. CDR3 coding DNA: TGTGCCAGCAGCTTGCCCAATGGGAATGCGGCACCCCTCCACTTT. As protein: CASSLPNGNAAPLHF. Full variable domain (outside the CDR3, taken from reference TRBV5-6 and TRBJ1-6): DAGVTQSPTHLIKTRGQQVTLRCSPKSGHDTVSWYQQALGQGPQFIFQYYEEEERQRGNFPDRFSGHQFPNYSSELNVNALLLGDSALYLCASSLPNGNAAPLHFGNGTRLTVT.